This T cell receptor beta chain was identified during a study of cytomegalovirus exposure and HLA in healthy donors. Between the trimmed V and J ends, which lost 3 bases and 4 bases, there was a span of 12 bases. This CDR3 region has 14 residues. Germline loops: CDR1 SGHVS, CDR2 FNYEAQ. Primers for the PCR totalled 60 Vbeta and 13 Jbeta. The assay was immunoSEQ multiplex PCR, and TCRdb's table has in-frame clones only and misses some. The data hold about 100,000 clones, with roughly 76% observed a single time. Sequenced sample: PBMCs. The chain employs TRBV7-6 and TRBJ1-1, with D tentatively TRBD1 (5 bases). This clonotype originated in a man aged 40-55 years in good health and CMV-seronegative. CDR3 in DNA: TGTGCCAGCAGCTTGGATCAGGGTTCCACTGAAGCTTTCTTT. It is translated as CASSLDQGSTEAFF.